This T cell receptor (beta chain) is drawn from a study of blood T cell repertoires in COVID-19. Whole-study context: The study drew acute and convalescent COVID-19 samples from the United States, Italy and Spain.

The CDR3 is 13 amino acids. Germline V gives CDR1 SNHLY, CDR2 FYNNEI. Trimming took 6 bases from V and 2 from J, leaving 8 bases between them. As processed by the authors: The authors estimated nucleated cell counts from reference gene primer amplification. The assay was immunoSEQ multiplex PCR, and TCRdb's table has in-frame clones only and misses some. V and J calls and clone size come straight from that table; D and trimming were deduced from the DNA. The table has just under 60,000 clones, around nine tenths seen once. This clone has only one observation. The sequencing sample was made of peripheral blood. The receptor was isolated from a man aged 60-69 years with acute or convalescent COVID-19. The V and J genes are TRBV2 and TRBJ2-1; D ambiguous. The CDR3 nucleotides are TGTGCCAGCAGGCGGTTTGCCTACAATGAGCAGTTCTTC. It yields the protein CASRRFAYNEQFF.